This T cell receptor beta chain was profiled in a study of T-cell reconstitution after alpha-beta-depleted transplantation in children. The TCRbeta library incorporated unique molecular identifiers. TCRdb itself ran the PCR reads through MiXCR, one entry per CDR3 protein. The sample comprises approximately 250,000 distinct CDR3 sequences, 9.7% of which are singletons, and approximately 4.7% rests with the top ten. This clonotype was recorded at least ten times. V lost 6 bases and J lost 1; bases outside the gene matches: 4. CDR1 ENHRY and CDR2 SYGVKD come from the germline V gene. The CDR3 runs to 15 residues.

The chain joins TRBV10-3 to TRBJ2-1; 9 bases are shared with TRBD1. This clonotype was obtained from a human donor who donated a stem cell graft to a child with SCID. The sequenced sample was PBMCs from the stem cell graft donor, obtained from the stem cell graft. The CDR3 nucleotides are TGTGCCATCAGACGGACAGGGGAGTCCTACAATGAGCAGTTCTTC. This sequence encodes CAIRRTGESYNEQFF.